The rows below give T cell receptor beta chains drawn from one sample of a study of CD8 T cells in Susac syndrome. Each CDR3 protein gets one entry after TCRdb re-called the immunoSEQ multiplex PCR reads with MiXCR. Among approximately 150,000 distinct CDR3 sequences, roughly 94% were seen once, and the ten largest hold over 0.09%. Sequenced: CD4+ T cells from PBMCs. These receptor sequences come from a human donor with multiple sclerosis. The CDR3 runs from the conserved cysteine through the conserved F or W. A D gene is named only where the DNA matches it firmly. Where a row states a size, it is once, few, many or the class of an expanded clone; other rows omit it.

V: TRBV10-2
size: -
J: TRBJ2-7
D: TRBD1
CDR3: CASRDRVSEQYF
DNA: TGCGCCAGCAGGGACAGGGTGTCCGAGCAGTACTTC

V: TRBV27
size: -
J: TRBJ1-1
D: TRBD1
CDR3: CASSTRGRMRTEAFF
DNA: TGTGCCAGCAGTACCAGGGGGAGGATGCGGACTGAAGCTTTCTTT

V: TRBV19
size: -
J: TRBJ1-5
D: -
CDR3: CASKWADQPQHF
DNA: TGTGCCAGTAAGTGGGCAGACCAGCCCCAGCATTTT

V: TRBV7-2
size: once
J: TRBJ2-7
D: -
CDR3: CASSLGGDPIYEQYF
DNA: TGTGCCAGCAGCTTAGGGGGAGATCCTATCTACGAGCAGTACTTC

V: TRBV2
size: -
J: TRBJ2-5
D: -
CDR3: CASSGMGGQQETQYF
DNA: TGTGCCAGCAGTGGGATGGGCGGACAGCAGGAGACCCAGTACTTC

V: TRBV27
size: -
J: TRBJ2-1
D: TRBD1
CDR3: CASSLGTANNEQFF
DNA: TGTGCCAGCAGTCTTGGGACAGCTAACAATGAGCAGTTCTTC

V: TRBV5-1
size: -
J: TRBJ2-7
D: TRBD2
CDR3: CASSQLPSGAYEQYF
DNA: TGCGCCAGCAGCCAATTACCTAGCGGGGCCTACGAGCAGTACTTC

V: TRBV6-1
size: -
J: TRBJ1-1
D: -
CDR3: CASSERGPPGVRPFF
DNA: TGTGCCAGCAGTGAAAGGGGCCCGCCTGGGGTCAGGCCTTTCTTT

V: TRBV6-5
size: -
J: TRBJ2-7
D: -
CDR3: CASSPRTSIHEQYF
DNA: TGTGCCAGCAGCCCCCGGACCTCTATCCACGAGCAGTACTTC

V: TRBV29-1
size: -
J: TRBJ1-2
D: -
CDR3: CSVYSYGYTF
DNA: TGCAGCGTCTACAGCTATGGCTACACCTTC

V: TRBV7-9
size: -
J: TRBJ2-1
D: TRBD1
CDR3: CASSTGTGGYNEQFF
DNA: TGTGCCAGCAGTACCGGGACAGGGGGTTACAATGAGCAGTTCTTC

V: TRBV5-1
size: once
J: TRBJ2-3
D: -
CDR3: CASSIMDSSDTQYF
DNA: TGCGCCAGCAGCATTATGGACAGCTCGGATACGCAGTATTTT

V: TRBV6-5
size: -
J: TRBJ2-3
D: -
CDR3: CASSSPSGAEDTQYF
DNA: TGTGCCAGCAGTTCTCCCTCCGGGGCAGAAGATACGCAGTATTTT

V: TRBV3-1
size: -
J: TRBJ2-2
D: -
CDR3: CASSQGRFGELFF
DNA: TGTGCCAGCAGCCAAGGGCGGTTCGGGGAGCTGTTTTTT

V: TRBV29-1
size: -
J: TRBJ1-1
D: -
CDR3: CSVLPLSGLNTEAFF
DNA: TGCAGCGTTCTCCCTCTCAGTGGCCTGAACACTGAAGCTTTCTTT

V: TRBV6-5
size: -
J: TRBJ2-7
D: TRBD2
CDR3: CASSRERGVSYEQYF
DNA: TGTGCCAGCAGCCGCGAGCGGGGGGTATCCTACGAGCAGTACTTC

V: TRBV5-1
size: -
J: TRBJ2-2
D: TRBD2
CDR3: CASSLELAGTGELFF
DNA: TGCGCCAGCAGCTTGGAGCTAGCGGGGACCGGGGAGCTGTTTTTT

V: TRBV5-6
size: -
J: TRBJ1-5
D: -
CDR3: CASSLKGQQPQHF
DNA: TGTGCCAGCAGCTTGAAAGGGCAGCAGCCCCAGCATTTT

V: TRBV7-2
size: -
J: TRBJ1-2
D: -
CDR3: CASSRGPGFYGYTF
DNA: TGTGCCAGCAGTCGAGGCCCAGGATTCTATGGCTACACCTTC

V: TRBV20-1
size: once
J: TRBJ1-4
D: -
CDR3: CSAGSESEKLFF
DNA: TGCAGTGCTGGGTCCGAGAGCGAAAAACTGTTTTTT

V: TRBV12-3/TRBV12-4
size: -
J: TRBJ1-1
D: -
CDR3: CASSLFGGGNTEAFF
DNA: TGTGCCAGCAGTTTATTTGGCGGGGGGAACACTGAAGCTTTCTTT

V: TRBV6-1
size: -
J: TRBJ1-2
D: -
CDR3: CASRGPIVGGFGYTF
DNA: TGTGCCAGCAGGGGACCTATTGTGGGGGGCTTTGGCTACACCTTC

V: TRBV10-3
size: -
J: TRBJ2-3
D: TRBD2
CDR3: CAISEPGLADSTDTQYF
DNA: TGTGCCATCAGTGAGCCAGGACTAGCGGATAGCACAGATACGCAGTATTTT

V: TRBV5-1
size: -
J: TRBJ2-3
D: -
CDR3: CASSSQGVPSTDTQYF
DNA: TGCGCCAGCAGCTCCCAGGGAGTTCCTAGCACAGATACGCAGTATTTT

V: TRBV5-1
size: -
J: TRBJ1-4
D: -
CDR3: CASSLGSTYENEKLFF
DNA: TGCGCCAGCAGCTTGGGTTCAACATACGAAAATGAAAAACTGTTTTTT

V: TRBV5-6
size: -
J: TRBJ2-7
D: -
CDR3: CASTSPWDSYEQYF
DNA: TGTGCCAGCACTTCCCCTTGGGACTCCTACGAGCAGTACTTC

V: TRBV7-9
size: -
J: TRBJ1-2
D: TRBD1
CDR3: CASSRTGGSYGYTF
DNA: TGTGCCAGCAGCCGTACAGGGGGCAGCTATGGCTACACCTTC

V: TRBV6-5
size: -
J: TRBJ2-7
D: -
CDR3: CASSPRPNPNEQYF
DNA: TGTGCCAGCAGTCCCCGACCCAACCCCAATGAGCAGTACTTC

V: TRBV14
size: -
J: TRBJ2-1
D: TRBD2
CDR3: CASSPRLAWEQFF
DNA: TGTGCCAGCAGCCCCCGACTAGCTTGGGAGCAGTTCTTC

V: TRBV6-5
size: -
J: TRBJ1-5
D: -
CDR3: CASSQQGHQPQHF
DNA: TGTGCCAGCAGTCAACAGGGTCATCAGCCCCAGCATTTT

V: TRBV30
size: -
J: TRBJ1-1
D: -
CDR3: CAWCLITEAFF
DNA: TGTGCCTGGTGCCTGATCACTGAAGCTTTCTTT

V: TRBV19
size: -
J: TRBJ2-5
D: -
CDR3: CASSPQGRETQYF
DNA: TGTGCCAGTAGTCCACAGGGCCGGGAGACCCAGTACTTC

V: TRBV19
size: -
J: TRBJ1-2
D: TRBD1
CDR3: CASSPLTGKFTDGYTF
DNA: TGTGCCAGTAGTCCGCTGACAGGGAAGTTCACCGATGGCTACACCTTC

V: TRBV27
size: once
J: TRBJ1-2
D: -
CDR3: CASSSADLYGYTF
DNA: TGTGCCAGCAGTTCTGCGGACCTTTATGGCTACACCTTC

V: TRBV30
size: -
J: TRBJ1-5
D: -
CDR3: CAWSRERNQPQHF
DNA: TGTGCCTGGAGTAGGGAGAGGAATCAGCCCCAGCATTTT

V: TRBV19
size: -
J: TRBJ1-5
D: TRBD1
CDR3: CASTPRTGSNQPQHF
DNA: TGTGCCAGTACCCCTCGGACAGGGTCTAATCAGCCCCAGCATTTT

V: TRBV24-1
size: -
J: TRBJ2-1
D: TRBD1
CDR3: CATSDLGYRGWEQFF
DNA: TGTGCCACCAGTGATTTAGGGTACAGGGGGTGGGAGCAGTTCTTC

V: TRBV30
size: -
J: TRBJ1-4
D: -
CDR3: CAWSVSSLKLFF
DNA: TGTGCCTGGAGTGTATCGTCTCTGAAACTGTTTTTT

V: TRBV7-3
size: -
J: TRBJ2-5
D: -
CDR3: CASSGRAVEETQYF
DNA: TGTGCCAGCAGCGGTCGGGCAGTAGAAGAGACCCAGTACTTC

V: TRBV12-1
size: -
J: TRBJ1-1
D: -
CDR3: CASSFLGMNTEAFF
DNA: TGTGCCAGCAGCTTTCTCGGAATGAACACTGAAGCTTTCTTT

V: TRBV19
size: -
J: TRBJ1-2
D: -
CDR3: CASSMGMSYGYTF
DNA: TGTGCCAGTAGTATGGGTATGAGCTATGGCTACACCTTC

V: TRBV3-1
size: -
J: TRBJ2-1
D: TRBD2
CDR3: CASSQDGMLAGARDRFF
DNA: TGTGCCAGCAGCCAAGACGGGATGCTAGCGGGAGCTCGAGACCGGTTCTTC